This entry describes one TCR beta chain. Authors' methods: Estimated nucleated cell counts came from reference gene primer amplification. The method was immunoSEQ multiplex PCR; TCRdb's version includes in-frame clones alone and lacks a portion of them. V and J calls and clone size are as listed in that table; D and trimming were resolved from the DNA. The sample lists about 400,000 clones, more than 85% occurring once. This specimen comes from a study of blood T cell repertoires in COVID-19. Across the whole study: The cDNA or gDNA used as material had been derived from T cells, B-cell-depleted T cells, or PBMCs.

Membership in each cohort depended on participant-reported clinical history. The length of the CDR3 is 12 residues. The germline V gene encodes CDR1 SEHNR and CDR2 FQNEAQ (reference sequence). The V end was cut by 1 base, the J end by 6 bases, with 7 bases between. Sequenced sample: PBMCs or T cells enriched from blood (not recorded which). The genes are TRBV7-9 and TRBJ2-7, with D unclear. This clonotype originated in a woman between 25 and 40 years old who had recovered from COVID-19. The CDR3 is CASSLGPFEQYF. DNA of the CDR3: TGTGCCAGCAGCTTAGGTCCGTTCGAGCAGTACTTC.